The 21 T cell receptor beta chains below were found in one sample sequenced in a study of tumor and adjacent non-tumor tissue in lung cancer. TCRbeta libraries were built with three rounds of nested PCR, modified from ARM-PCR. TCRdb re-called the multiplex PCR reads with MiXCR, one entry per CDR3 protein. The sample has 120,000 or so distinct CDR3 sequences; about 87% are singletons. No cell sorting was done before RNA was extracted from the tissue. Sequenced material: lung tumor tissue. All receptors come from a man in his 70s with non-small cell lung cancer.

This chain uses TRBV6-2 or TRBV6-3 with TRBJ1-5; D gene unclear. The closer fit of TRBJ2-3 to the DNA end suggests the J call may be wrong. Germline CDR1 reads MNHEY; CDR2 reads SVGEGT. This CDR3 is 14 amino acids long. The DNA of the CDR3 is TGTGCCAGCAGCCTCGGACGGATCAATCAGCCCCAGTATTTT. This codes for CASSLGRINQPQYF.

Remarks on this clonotype: A junction boundary mismatches the germline segment, possibly from a read error. The chain carries TRBV11-3 and TRBJ2-1, with TRBD1 matching over 7 bases. This CDR3 is 12 amino acids long. Germline V CDR1 and CDR2: SGHNT, YENEEA. Written as DNA, the CDR3 is TGTACCAGCTCGGACAGGTGCAATGAGCAGTTCTTC. It yields the protein CTSSDRCNEQFF.

A word on this clonotype: At one end, the junction sequence differs from germline, possibly due to a read error. The chain uses TRBV10-3 and TRBJ2-7; no definite D call. The V gene's germline CDR1 is ENHRY and CDR2 SYGVKD. This CDR3 is 13 amino acids long. CDR3 residues: CAISPSMVYERYF. CDR3 DNA: TGTGCCATCAGTCCCTCCATGGTTTACGAGCGGTACTTC.

Comments on this clonotype: As the CDR3 is not closed by the conserved phenylalanine or tryptophan, this likely results from a read error. The J gene is TRBJ1-4, the V gene TRBV6-2 or TRBV6-3; TRBD1 might be the D (5 bases). Trimming left V 8 bases short and J 7 bases short, with 17 bases between. Per the germline V gene, CDR1 is MNHEY and CDR2 is SVGEGT. This CDR3 has 14 amino acids. In DNA form, the CDR3 reads TGTGCCAGCTCCCCGGGACTTTGGGGTGAAAAACTGTTTTGT. Translation gives CASSPGLWGEKLFC.

Concerning this clonotype itself: Relative to the germline gene, one junction end is altered; a read error may explain this. The chain joins TRBV6-2 or TRBV6-3 to TRBJ1-1; possibly TRBD1 for D (5 bases). CDR3 length: 14 amino acids. In germline, CDR1 is MNHEY, CDR2 SVGEGT. The CDR3, as DNA: TGTGCCAGCAGTACGATCGGAGGGGTCACTAAAGCTTTCTTT. Protein: CASSTIGGVTKAFF.

The sample holds many counts of this clonotype. The chain has TRBV5-1 and TRBJ2-5; perhaps TRBD2 as D (6 bases). Deletions cut 1 base from V and 4 bases from J, with 23 bases between. Germline-derived CDR1 and CDR2 are SGHRS and YFSETQ. The CDR3 sequence is 18 residues long. The CDR3 sequence: CASSLLSLGLSGGETQYF. CDR3 in DNA: TGCGCCAGCAGCTTGTTGAGTTTGGGACTTTCTGGGGGAGAGACCCAGTACTTC.

To note about this clonotype: One end of the junction is discordant with germline, which a read error may explain. The chain has TRBV11-1 and TRBJ2-5; no reliable D call. CDR1 and CDR2 (germline): SGHAT, FQDESV (reference sequence). The CDR3 loop spans 15 amino acids. The CDR3 bases are TGTGCCAGCAGCCTGGGTAGGACCAATCGAGAGACCCAGTATTTC. Encoded protein: CASSLGRTNRETQYF.

V usage is TRBV6-2 or TRBV6-3 and J usage is TRBJ2-1; weak D call: TRBD2 (5 bases). This CDR3 is built from 15 residues. Trimming took off 7 bases at V and 6 bases at J, with 19 bases between the two ends. Germline loops: CDR1 MNHEY, CDR2 SVGEGT. The DNA for the CDR3 is TGTGCCAGCAATCCGGGATTAGACAATACCAATGAGCAGTTCTTC. Translated: CASNPGLDNTNEQFF.

As for this clonotype: At one of its ends the junction is not consistent with the germline gene, which may arise from a read error. CDR3 sequence reads: CVSGREGPAGVNEQYF. CDR3 nucleotides: TGTGTCAGCGGGAGAGAGGGACCAGCGGGAGTCAACGAGCAGTACTTC. The chain recombines TRBV13 with TRBJ2-7, with 8 bases identical to TRBD2. The CDR3 sequence is 16 residues long. Germline CDR1 and CDR2: PRHDT and FYEKMQ (reference sequence).

About this clonotype: One end of the junction fails to match germline, which may point to a read error. This chain joins TRBV4-3 and TRBJ2-2; D is ambiguous. The CDR3 extends over 14 amino acids. Looked up from germline, CDR1 is LGHNA and CDR2 is YSLEER. The CDR3 DNA reads as TGCGTCAGCAGCCAAGAATGGGTCACCGGGGAGCTGTTTTTT. The encoded protein is CVSSQEWVTGELFF.

The J gene is TRBJ2-1, the V gene TRBV5-1; D remains unclear. The CDR3 totals 12 residues. V was clipped by 2 bases and J by 8 bases, with 8 bases between them. The germline V gene encodes CDR1 SGHRS and CDR2 YFSETQ. The CDR3 sequence is CASSLGWYEQFF. The CDR3 coding sequence is TGCGCCAGCAGCTTAGGATGGTATGAGCAGTTCTTC.

The DNA of the CDR3 is TGCGCCAGCAGGGACGGAAAAACGGCTCGATTCATTACCACAGATACGCAGTATTTT. It encodes CASRDGKTARFITTDTQYF. The chain is built from TRBV10-2 and TRBJ2-3; D gene unclear. The CDR3 covers 19 residues. Germline CDR1 reads WSHSY; CDR2 reads SAAADI. With 6 bases removed from V and 2 bases from J, the gap between germline ends came to 27 bases.

The chain recombines TRBV29-1 with TRBJ2-2; unclear D gene. CDR3 size: 11 residues. The germline gives CDR1 SQVTM, CDR2 ANQGSEA. V gave up 7 bases and J gave up 10 bases, with 13 bases separating them. Here the CDR3 DNA reads TGCAGCGGACGCGACGCAGAGGAGCTGTTTTTT. Its protein is CSGRDAEELFF.

Turning to this clonotype: Germline is not matched at one junction end, which may reflect a read error. The genes are TRBV12-3 or TRBV12-4 and TRBJ1-2; no definite D call. CDR3 length: 15 amino acids. CDR3 nucleotides: TGTGCCAGCAGTTTAAATTTTCCGGACCACTATGGCTACACTTTC. Protein product: CASSLNFPDHYGYTF.

Details on this clonotype: A read error may account for a junction end that differs from germline. V gene TRBV6-2 or TRBV6-3 combines with J gene TRBJ2-1; D unresolved. There are 16 residues in the CDR3. Germline V gives CDR1 MNHEY, CDR2 SVGEGT. The CDR3 nucleotides are TGTGTCAGCTGTCCAAAAGTTGGGAATTCCTGGAATGAGCAGTTCTTC. It encodes CVSCPKVGNSWNEQFF.

With regard to this clonotype: This sequence may be a read error, since a much larger clone differs from it by one base. The rearrangement uses TRBV28 and TRBJ2-3, with D possibly matching TRBD1 (6 bases). The V gene's germline CDR1 is MDHEN and CDR2 SYDVKM. V shed 5 bases and J shed 3 bases, with 18 bases lying between them. This CDR3 region has 16 residues. The CDR3 DNA reads TGTGCCAGCAGTCGAATAGGGGGATCTAGGACAGATACGCAGTATTTT. Translation: CASSRIGGSRTDTQYF.

This chain joins TRBV19 and TRBJ1-5, with 7 positions matching TRBD1. Germline V gives CDR1 LNHDA, CDR2 SQIVND (reference sequence). V gave up 0 bases and J gave up 0 bases; unmatched junction bases: 5. This CDR3 region has 17 residues. This CDR3 is CASSIDWTGFSNQPQHF. In nucleotides, the CDR3 is TGTGCCAGTAGTATAGATTGGACAGGATTTAGCAATCAGCCCCAGCATTTT.

On this clonotype itself: The junction differs from germline at one of its ends, possibly a read error. The chain links TRBV19 to TRBJ1-1; 8 nucleotides agree with TRBD1. CDR3 length equals 16 residues. The V gene's germline CDR1 is LNHDA and CDR2 SQIVND (reference sequence). CDR3 in amino acids: CASSLPDRVRGTEAFF. The CDR3 bases are TGTGCCAGTAGTCTCCCGGACAGGGTGCGAGGCACTGAAGCCTTCTTT.

Note on this clonotype: Mismatch with germline at one junction end may stem from a read error. This chain links TRBV6-6 with TRBJ2-4, with 7 bases aligning to TRBD2. Germline CDR1 is MNHNY and CDR2 is SVGAGI (reference sequence). The CDR3 loop spans 12 amino acids. CDR3 coding DNA: TGCGCCAGCAGAGGGACTAATAACATTCGGTACTTC. Residues: CASRGTNNIRYF.

This clonotype came up a few times. Compared with germline, one end of the junction differs, possibly owing to a read error. The CDR3 here is CSVDWEQRGTQYF. CDR3 nucleotides: TGCAGTGTTGACTGGGAACAGAGGGGGACCCAGTACTTC. The chain employs TRBV29-1 and TRBJ2-5, with D perhaps assigned TRBD1 or TRBD2 (5 bases each). This CDR3 comprises 13 residues. Germline values: CDR1 SQVTM, CDR2 ANQGSEA.

Turning to this clonotype: The junction and the germline gene differ at one end; a read error may be behind it. V and J are TRBV12-3 or TRBV12-4 and TRBJ2-5; D not resolved. CDR3 length equals 11 residues. The CDR3 protein is CVSSPMKTQYF. DNA for the CDR3: TGTGTCAGCAGTCCTATGAAGACCCAGTACTTC.